These 2 T cell receptor beta chains were sequenced from one sample in a study of blood T cell repertoires in COVID-19. TCRdb keeps only in-frame clones here, not all; method: immunoSEQ multiplex PCR. The sample has around 99,000 clones, 79% seen once. The source material was peripheral blood. These receptors came from a woman at least 80 years old with active or convalescent COVID-19.

V usage is TRBV9 and J usage is TRBJ2-1; 12 nucleotides line up with TRBD2. The CDR3 runs to 17 residues. Germline-derived CDR1 and CDR2 are SGDLS and YYNGEE. The ends lost 3 bases at V and 0 bases at J; junction bases unmatched: 4. The CDR3 spells CASSGTSGILSYNEQFF. Written as DNA, the CDR3 is TGTGCCAGCAGCGGGACTAGCGGGATCCTCTCCTACAATGAGCAGTTCTTC.

In this sample, this clone turned up once. The J gene is TRBJ2-5, the V gene TRBV27; perhaps TRBD1 as D (6 bases). This CDR3 is built from 13 residues. Between the trimmed V and J ends, which lost 3 bases and 2 bases, there was a span of 7 bases. Looked up from germline, CDR1 is MNHEY and CDR2 is SMNVEV (reference sequence). CDR3 sequence: CASSFRGQETQYF. CDR3 bases: TGTGCCAGCAGTTTCAGGGGTCAAGAGACCCAGTACTTC.